This TCR beta chain was sequenced for a study of blood T cell repertoires in COVID-19. Study background: Whether acute or convalescent, the COVID-19 samples came from the United States, Italy and Spain. The cDNA or gDNA used as material had been derived from T cells, B-cell-depleted T cells, or PBMCs.

Per the original methods: Amplification of reference gene primers was used by the study to estimate nucleated cell counts. Repertoires were generated with immunoSEQ multiplex PCR, while TCRdb's copy carries only in-frame clones and drops some. For V, J and clone size, that table is used; D and trimming come from the DNA. Among roughly 14,000 clones listed, almost 95% were seen once. The V gene's germline CDR1 is ENHRY and CDR2 SYGVKD. V gave up 2 bases and J gave up 4 bases, with 17 bases separating them. The CDR3 contains 16 residues. The TCR was taken from a human donor with active COVID-19. The donor label of this sample is uncertain. The material sequenced was peripheral blood. The chain is built from TRBV10-3 and TRBJ1-1; D may be TRBD1 (5 bases). In nucleotides, the CDR3 is TGTGCCATCAGTGAGCGGGGGTGGGGGAAAGGCACTGAAGCTTTCTTT. Protein product: CAISERGWGKGTEAFF.